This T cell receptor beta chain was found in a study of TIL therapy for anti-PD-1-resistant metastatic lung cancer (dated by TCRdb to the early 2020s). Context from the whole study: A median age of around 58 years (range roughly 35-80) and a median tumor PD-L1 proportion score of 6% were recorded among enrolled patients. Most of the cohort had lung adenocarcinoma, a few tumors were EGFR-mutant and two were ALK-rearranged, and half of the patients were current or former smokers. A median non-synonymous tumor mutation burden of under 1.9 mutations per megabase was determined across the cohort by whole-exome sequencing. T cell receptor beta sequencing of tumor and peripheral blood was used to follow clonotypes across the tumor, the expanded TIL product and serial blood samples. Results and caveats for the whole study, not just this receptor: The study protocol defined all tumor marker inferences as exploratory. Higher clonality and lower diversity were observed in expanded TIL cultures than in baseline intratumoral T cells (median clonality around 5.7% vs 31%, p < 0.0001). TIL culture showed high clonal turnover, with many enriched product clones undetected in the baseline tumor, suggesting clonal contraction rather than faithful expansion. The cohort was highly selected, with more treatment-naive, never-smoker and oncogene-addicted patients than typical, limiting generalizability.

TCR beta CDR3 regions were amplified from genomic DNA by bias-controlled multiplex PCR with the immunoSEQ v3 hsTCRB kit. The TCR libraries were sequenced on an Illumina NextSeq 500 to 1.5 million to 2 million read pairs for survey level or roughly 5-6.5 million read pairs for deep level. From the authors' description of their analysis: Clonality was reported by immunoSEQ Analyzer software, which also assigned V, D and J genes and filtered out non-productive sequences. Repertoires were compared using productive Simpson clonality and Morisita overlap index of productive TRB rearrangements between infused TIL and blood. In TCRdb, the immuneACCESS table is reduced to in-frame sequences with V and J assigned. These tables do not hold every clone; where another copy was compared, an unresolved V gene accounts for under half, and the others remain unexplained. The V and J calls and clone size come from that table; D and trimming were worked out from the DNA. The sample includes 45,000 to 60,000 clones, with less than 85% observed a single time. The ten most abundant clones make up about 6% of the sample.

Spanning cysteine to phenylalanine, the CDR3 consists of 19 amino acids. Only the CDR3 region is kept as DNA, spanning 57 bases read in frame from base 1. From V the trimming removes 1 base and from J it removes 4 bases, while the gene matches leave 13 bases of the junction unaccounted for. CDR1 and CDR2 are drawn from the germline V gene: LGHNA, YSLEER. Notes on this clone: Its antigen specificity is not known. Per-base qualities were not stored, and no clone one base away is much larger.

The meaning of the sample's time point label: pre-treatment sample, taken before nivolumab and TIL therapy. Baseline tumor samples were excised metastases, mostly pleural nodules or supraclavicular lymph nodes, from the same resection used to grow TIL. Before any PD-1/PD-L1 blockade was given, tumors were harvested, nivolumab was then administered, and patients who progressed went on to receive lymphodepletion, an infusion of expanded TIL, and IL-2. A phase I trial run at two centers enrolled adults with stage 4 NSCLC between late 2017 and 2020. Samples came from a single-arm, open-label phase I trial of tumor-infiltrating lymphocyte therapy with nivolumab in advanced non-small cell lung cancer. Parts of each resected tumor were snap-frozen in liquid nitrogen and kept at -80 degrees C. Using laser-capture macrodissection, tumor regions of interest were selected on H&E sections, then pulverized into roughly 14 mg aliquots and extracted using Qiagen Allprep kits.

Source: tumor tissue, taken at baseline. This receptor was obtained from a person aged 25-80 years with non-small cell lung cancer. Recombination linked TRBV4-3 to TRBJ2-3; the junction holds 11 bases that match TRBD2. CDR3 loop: CASSQGLELAGVGSDTQYF. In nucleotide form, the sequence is TGCGCCAGCAGCCAAGGGTTGGAACTAGCGGGAGTTGGGTCAGATACGCAGTATTTT.